This T cell receptor beta chain was recorded in a study of cytomegalovirus exposure and HLA in healthy donors. The V end was cut by 6 bases, the J end by 0 bases, with 11 bases between. Germline CDR1 and CDR2: MDHEN and SYDVKM. This CDR3 has 15 residues. In the PCR, 60 Vbeta and 13 Jbeta primers were used. Some clones are missing from TCRdb's copy, which holds only in-frame ones; the method was immunoSEQ multiplex PCR. The sample lists some 220,000 clones; about 85% were seen once. These donors, healthy bone marrow donors, were studied. This clonotype was obtained from a girl aged 2 to 9 in good health and CMV-seronegative. Sequencing was performed on PBMCs. V and J are TRBV28 and TRBJ2-2; D is possibly TRBD2 (5 bases). CDR3 in amino acids: CASRVSGANTGELFF. The CDR3 DNA follows: TGTGCCAGCAGGGTAAGCGGAGCGAACACCGGGGAGCTGTTTTTT.